This is a list of T cell receptor beta chains from one sample in a study of blood T cell repertoires in COVID-19. Sequencing used immunoSEQ multiplex PCR; TCRdb keeps in-frame clones, though not all of them. This sample yields under 500,000 clones, of which 87% are seen a single time; about 2% belongs to the top ten. The sequenced sample consisted of PBMCs or T cells enriched from blood (not recorded which). All receptors come from a woman younger than 30 with acute COVID-19. Both conserved end residues are part of each CDR3. A D gene is named only where the DNA matches it firmly. Part of the rows lack a size; the others show once, few, many or a class for expanded clones.

V: TRBV6-2/TRBV6-3; J: TRBJ2-1; D: TRBD1; size: .; DNA: TGTGCCAGCAGTGGGACAGTTGGTTCCTACAATGAGCAGTTCTTC; CDR3: CASSGTVGSYNEQFF
V: TRBV5-4; J: TRBJ2-7; D: .; size: .; DNA: TGTGCCAGCAGCTTCAAACAGCCGTCCTACGAGCAGTACTTC; CDR3: CASSFKQPSYEQYF
V: TRBV28; J: TRBJ2-5; D: .; size: .; DNA: TGTGCCAGCAGTCTACCCCCGGGGGAGACCCAGTACTTC; CDR3: CASSLPPGETQYF
V: TRBV7-2; J: TRBJ2-7; D: TRBD1; size: .; DNA: TGTGCCAGCAGACCAACAGGGGGCTCCTACGAGCAGTACTTC; CDR3: CASRPTGGSYEQYF
V: TRBV3-1/TRBV3-2; J: TRBJ2-3; D: TRBD1; size: .; DNA: TGTGCCAGCAGCGCGGACAGGTGGACAGATACGCAGTATTTT; CDR3: CASSADRWTDTQYF
V: TRBV11-2; J: TRBJ2-1; D: .; size: .; DNA: TGTGCCAGCAGCACTGGTCATAACGGGAAGCAGTTCTTC; CDR3: CASSTGHNGKQFF
V: TRBV7-9; J: TRBJ1-1; D: TRBD1; size: .; DNA: TGTGCCAGCAGCTCTCAAGACAGGGTAGCTTTCTTT; CDR3: CASSSQDRVAFF
V: TRBV18; J: TRBJ1-2; D: TRBD1; size: .; DNA: TGTGCCAGCTCACGACAGGGGAATAACTATGGCTACACCTTC; CDR3: CASSRQGNNYGYTF
V: TRBV3-1/TRBV3-2; J: TRBJ2-3; D: .; size: .; DNA: TGTGCCAGCAACCCTGGGTTAGTGGGGGGAACAGATACGCAGTATTTT; CDR3: CASNPGLVGGTDTQYF
V: TRBV24-1; J: TRBJ2-3; D: .; size: .; DNA: TGTGCCACCAGTGATTTGCAGGGTTCAGATACGCAGTATTTT; CDR3: CATSDLQGSDTQYF
V: TRBV28; J: TRBJ2-7; D: .; size: .; DNA: TGTGCCAGGGAGAACTACGAGCAGTACTTC; CDR3: CARENYEQYF
V: TRBV10-3; J: TRBJ2-7; D: TRBD1; size: .; DNA: TGTGCCATCAGCCTGGGACAGGGTATTTACGAGCAGTACTTC; CDR3: CAISLGQGIYEQYF
V: TRBV19; J: TRBJ1-4; D: .; size: .; DNA: TGTGCCAGTAAGCGGACTCCGGCAGTCGGGAATGAAAAACTGTTTTTT; CDR3: CASKRTPAVGNEKLFF
V: TRBV6-5; J: TRBJ1-2; D: TRBD1; size: .; DNA: TGTGCCAGCAGTTACGCGGACAGGGCATTTGGCTACACCTTC; CDR3: CASSYADRAFGYTF
V: TRBV2; J: TRBJ1-6; D: .; size: .; DNA: TGTGCCAGCAGTCTTGATAATTCACCCCTCCACTTT; CDR3: CASSLDNSPLHF
V: TRBV6-5; J: TRBJ2-1; D: TRBD2; size: .; DNA: TGTGCCAGCAACCCGGGGGGATACAATGAGCAGTTCTTC; CDR3: CASNPGGYNEQFF
V: TRBV19; J: TRBJ2-5; D: TRBD1; size: .; DNA: TGTGCCACCTGGGACAGACAAGAGACCCAGTACTTC; CDR3: CATWDRQETQYF
V: TRBV7-9; J: TRBJ1-1; D: TRBD1; size: once; DNA: TGTGCCAGCAGCTTAGGGACAGGGATCATGAACACTGAAGCTTTCTTT; CDR3: CASSLGTGIMNTEAFF
V: TRBV29-1; J: TRBJ2-3; D: TRBD2; size: few; DNA: TGCAGCGTTCTAGCGGGCTGGAGCACAGATACGCAGTATTTT; CDR3: CSVLAGWSTDTQYF
V: TRBV3-1/TRBV3-2; J: TRBJ2-6; D: .; size: .; DNA: TGTGCCAGCAGCCAACTCTTGAGGCGACGGATTGGGGCCAACGTCCTGACTTTC; CDR3: CASSQLLRRRIGANVLTF
V: TRBV18; J: TRBJ1-1; D: .; size: .; DNA: TGTGCCAGCTCACCTCAGGGAAGGGACACTGAAGCTTTCTTT; CDR3: CASSPQGRDTEAFF
V: TRBV5-6; J: TRBJ2-1; D: .; size: .; DNA: TGTGCCAGCAGTATTGTGGGCGGGGCTAGCGCATTCTACAATGAGCAGTTCTTC; CDR3: CASSIVGGASAFYNEQFF
V: TRBV7-9; J: TRBJ2-3; D: .; size: .; DNA: TGTGCCAGCAGCCCCGAGGAGAACACGCAGTATTTT; CDR3: CASSPEENTQYF
V: TRBV27; J: TRBJ1-2; D: .; size: .; DNA: TGTGCCAGCAGTCCGGCGGTAGGCTATGGCTACACCTTC; CDR3: CASSPAVGYGYTF
V: TRBV25-1; J: TRBJ2-7; D: .; size: .; DNA: TGTGCCAGCAGCCCAGGCCTCTACGAGCAGTACTTC; CDR3: CASSPGLYEQYF
V: TRBV5-1; J: TRBJ2-3; D: .; size: .; DNA: TGCGCCAGCAGCTCGACTAGACCCACAGATACGCAGTATTTT; CDR3: CASSSTRPTDTQYF
V: TRBV27; J: TRBJ1-6; D: TRBD1; size: .; DNA: TGTGCCAGCAGTTTATCACCCACCTACAGGGGTAATTCACCCCTCCACTTT; CDR3: CASSLSPTYRGNSPLHF